The sample holds a few counts of the clone carrying this T cell receptor beta chain. Its antigen is currently unknown. Sorting that relied on CD45RO/CCR7/CD25/CD127/CD95/CD27 yielded CD4+ naive, central memory, regulatory and stem cell-like memory cells. Purities over 98% were achieved in all sorted populations. The sample comes from a study of beta chain features in type 1 diabetes. Expressed TCRB transcripts were sequenced because the entire RNA isolate underwent reverse transcription. Sequencing used immunoSEQ multiplex PCR; TCRdb keeps in-frame clones, though not all of them. Of 140,000 to 150,000 clones in the sample, roughly 48% were seen once. General study findings and limits: It was possible that PCR favored shorter templates, equally so in patients and controls. All four CD4+ subsets of Type 1 diabetes patients contained TCRB CDR3s that were moderately but significantly shorter.

Germline trimming cut 5 bases from V and 3 bases from J; bases unmatched to any gene: 4. The CDR3 is made up of 14 amino acids. The germline V gene has CDR1 MDHEN and CDR2 SYDVKM. The chain recombines TRBV28 with TRBJ2-7; 10 nucleotides agree with TRBD2. Sequenced input: Tregs from blood. The source of this sequence is a man in his late teens or twenties in good health. The CDR3 is CASSRASGSYEQYF. CDR3 bases: TGTGCCAGCAGTCGGGCTAGCGGGAGCTACGAGCAGTACTTC.